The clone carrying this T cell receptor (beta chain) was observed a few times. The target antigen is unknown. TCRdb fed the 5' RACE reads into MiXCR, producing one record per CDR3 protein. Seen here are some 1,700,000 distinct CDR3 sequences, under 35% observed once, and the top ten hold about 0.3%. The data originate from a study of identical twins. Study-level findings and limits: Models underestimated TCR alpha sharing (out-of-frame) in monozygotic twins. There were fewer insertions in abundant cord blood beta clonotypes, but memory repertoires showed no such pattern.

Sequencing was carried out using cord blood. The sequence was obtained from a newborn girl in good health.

CDR3 sequence: CASINSGQGADTQYF. CDR3 DNA sequence: TGTGCCAGCATTAATTCGGGACAGGGGGCAGATACGCAGTATTTT. The rearrangement joins TRBV12-3 or TRBV12-4 to TRBJ2-3, with 11 bases fitting TRBD1. The CDR3 is 15 amino acids. V gave up 7 bases and J gave up 4 bases; unmatched junction bases: 7.